One sample yielded the 16 T cell receptor beta chains listed below, sequenced in a study of cytomegalovirus exposure and HLA in healthy donors. PCR used 60 Vbeta primers and 13 Jbeta primers. Assay: immunoSEQ multiplex PCR; the TCRdb copy retains only in-frame clones and omits some. The repertoire holds some 170,000 clones, with under 85% as singletons. Sequences were obtained from PBMCs. The receptors were sampled from a human donor in good health.

This chain links TRBV30 with TRBJ2-5; D is perhaps TRBD1 (5 bases). Germline CDR1 and CDR2: GTSNPN and SVGIG (reference sequence). The V end was cut by 4 bases, the J end by 2 bases, with 11 bases between. The CDR3 is made up of 13 amino acids. The CDR3 sequence is CAWKQARQETQYF. CDR3 nucleotide sequence: TGTGCCTGGAAACAGGCCCGACAAGAGACCCAGTACTTC.

This clone was detected only a few times. The chain is built from TRBV7-8 and TRBJ1-6; 9 nucleotides align to TRBD1. The V and J ends lost 5 bases and 7 bases, in that order; junction bases with no gene match: 3. CDR1 and CDR2 (germline): SGHVS, FQNEAQ. The CDR3 contains 14 residues. CDR3 DNA sequence: TGTGCCAGCAGCACTACAGGGGGCAATTCACCCCTCCACTTT. This sequence encodes CASSTTGGNSPLHF.

The chain links TRBV19 to TRBJ2-5; 7 bases fit TRBD2. The J segment lost 5 bases and the V segment lost 0 bases, leaving 0 bases of the junction unmatched. CDR3 length: 13 residues. CDR1 and CDR2 (germline): LNHDA, SQIVND (reference sequence). The CDR3 nucleotides are TGTGCCAGTAGTATAGATAGCGGGGAGACCCAGTACTTC. This gives the protein CASSIDSGETQYF.

This chain connects TRBV30 to TRBJ1-1, with TRBD1 matching 8 bases. V shed 5 bases, J shed 4 bases, and the junction held 6 bases outside the gene matches. This CDR3 comprises 13 residues. CDR1 is GTSNPN, CDR2 SVGIG, per germline (reference sequence). CDR3 in DNA: TGTGCCTGGGACAGGGGTCGGGGCACTGAAGCTTTCTTT. This translates into CAWDRGRGTEAFF.

The chain is built from TRBV2 and TRBJ1-1; D not certain. The CDR3 extends over 15 amino acids. Germline loops: CDR1 SNHLY, CDR2 FYNNEI. V was clipped by 0 bases and J by 1 base, with 9 bases between them. CDR3 region: CASSEALLRNTEAFF. The CDR3 coding sequence is TGTGCCAGCAGTGAAGCGCTGTTGAGGAACACTGAAGCTTTCTTT.

The chain combines TRBV19 with TRBJ2-5; 8 nucleotides agree with TRBD2. V gave up 8 bases and J gave up 5 bases; unmatched junction bases: 7. This CDR3 has 13 amino acids. In germline, CDR1 is LNHDA, CDR2 SQIVND (reference sequence). The CDR3 nucleotides are TGTGCCAGTGGGCGGGGGGCCGGGGAGACCCAGTACTTC. As protein: CASGRGAGETQYF.

The CDR3 DNA sequence: TGTGCCAGCAGCTCGACTAGCGGGTGGTCAGAGACCCAGTACTTC. Translated, it gives CASSSTSGWSETQYF. The chain recombines TRBV7-8 with TRBJ2-5; 10 bases agree with TRBD2. Germline CDR1 reads SGHVS; CDR2 reads FQNEAQ. V was pared by 4 bases and J by 4 bases, with 6 bases of the junction left unmatched. CDR3 size: 15 residues.

This chain links TRBV6-5 with TRBJ1-1; D unresolved. Germline values: CDR1 MNHEY, CDR2 SVGAGI. The CDR3 consists of 14 residues. Trimming shortened V by 0 bases and J by 6 bases, and 11 bases separated the two germline ends. The CDR3: CASSYSRSMAEAFF. CDR3 DNA: TGTGCCAGCAGTTACTCGAGGTCTATGGCTGAAGCTTTCTTT.

The rearrangement links TRBV6-5 to TRBJ1-2; D ambiguous. Trimming left V 0 bases short and J 2 bases short, with 13 bases between. Per the germline V gene, CDR1 is MNHEY and CDR2 is SVGAGI. CDR3 length equals 16 residues. The CDR3 spells CASSYSMRRGNYGYTF. CDR3 nucleotide sequence: TGTGCCAGCAGTTACTCGATGCGCCGGGGAAACTATGGCTACACCTTC.

The chain recombines TRBV28 with TRBJ2-3; the match to TRBD2 covers 8 bases. After removal of 3 bases from V and 6 bases from J, the junction contained 11 bases not matched to a gene. CDR3 length equals 16 residues. The germline CDR1 and CDR2 sequences are MDHEN and SYDVKM. The CDR3 nucleotides are TGTGCCAGCAGTTTGGTTTTACGGGGGGGAGCGGATACGCAGTATTTT. This translates into CASSLVLRGGADTQYF.

This clone has more than one count but fewer than ten. The V and J genes are TRBV30 and TRBJ1-6; D uncertain. CDR1 and CDR2 from the germline V gene are GTSNPN and SVGIG (reference sequence). The CDR3 covers 13 residues. The V and J ends lost 4 bases and 0 bases respectively, with 4 bases between them. The CDR3 sequence is CAWKSSYNSPLHF. CDR3 DNA: TGTGCCTGGAAGAGCTCCTATAATTCACCCCTCCACTTT.

This sequence joins TRBV4-1 and TRBJ1-1; 9 nucleotides line up with TRBD1. CDR3 length equals 14 residues. Germline V gene data show CDR1 as MGHRA and CDR2 as YSYEKL. The junction had 3 bases not matched to a gene; V was cut back by 3 bases and J by 4 bases. This CDR3 reads CASSHRDRVTEAFF. CDR3 in DNA: TGCGCCAGCAGCCACCGGGACAGGGTCACTGAAGCTTTCTTT.

The chain uses TRBV6-1 and TRBJ2-3, with a weak D call TRBD2 (7 bases). Germline-derived CDR1 and CDR2 are MNHNS and SASEGT. Deletions cut 3 bases from V and 2 bases from J, with 15 bases between. The CDR3 runs to 16 residues. The CDR3 DNA reads TGTGCCAGCAGTGATAGAACGGGGGGCGCCACAGATACGCAGTATTTT. Residues: CASSDRTGGATDTQYF.

The rearrangement uses TRBV9 and TRBJ1-6, with 9 bases lining up with TRBD1. CDR3 length equals 17 residues. Germline CDR1 reads SGDLS; CDR2 reads YYNGEE. V lost 3 bases and J lost 8; bases outside the gene matches: 12. In DNA form, the CDR3 reads TGTGCCAGCAGCGGAGAATTTCTCGGGACAGGGTATTCACCCCTCCACTTT. This codes for CASSGEFLGTGYSPLHF.

The rearrangement joins TRBV9 to TRBJ2-7, with no clear D. The ends were cut back, 0 bases at V and 0 bases at J, with 10 bases in the middle. Per germline, CDR1 SGDLS and CDR2 YYNGEE. The CDR3 contains 15 residues. CDR3 amino acids: CASSVGVSSSYEQYF. The DNA for the CDR3 is TGTGCCAGCAGCGTAGGGGTTTCTAGCTCCTACGAGCAGTACTTC. Based on the CDR3 plus reference TRBV9 and TRBJ2-7, the full variable domain is DSGVTQTPKHLITATGQRVTLRCSPRSGDLSVYWYQQSLDQGLQFLIQYYNGEERAKGNILERFSAQQFPDLHSELNLSSLELGDSALYFCASSVGVSSSYEQYFGPGTRLTVT.

V is TRBV5-4 and J is TRBJ2-4, with 9 bases aligning to TRBD1. The junction had 10 bases not matched to a gene; V was cut back by 7 bases and J by 8 bases. This CDR3 is built from 14 residues. Looked up from germline, CDR1 is SGHNT and CDR2 is YYREEE (reference sequence). CDR3 amino acids: CASSRSGQGYIQYF. The CDR3 DNA reads TGTGCCAGCTCTAGGTCGGGACAGGGTTACATTCAGTACTTC. Together with reference TRBV5-4 and TRBJ2-4, the CDR3 gives the full variable domain: ETGVTQSPTHLIKTRGQQVTLRCSSQSGHNTVSWYQQALGQGPQFIFQYYREEENGRGNFPPRFSGLQFPNYSSELNVNALELDDSALYLCASSRSGQGYIQYFGAGTRLSVL.